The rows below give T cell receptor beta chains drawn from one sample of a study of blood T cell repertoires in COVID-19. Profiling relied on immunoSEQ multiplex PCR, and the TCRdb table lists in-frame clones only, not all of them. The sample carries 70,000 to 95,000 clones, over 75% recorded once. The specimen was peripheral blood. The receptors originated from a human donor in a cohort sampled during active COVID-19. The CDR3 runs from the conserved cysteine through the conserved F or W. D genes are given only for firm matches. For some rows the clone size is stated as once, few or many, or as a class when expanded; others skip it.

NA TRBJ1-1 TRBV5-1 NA TGCGCCAGCAGCGGGGACATAGTGAACACTGAAGCTTTCTTT CASSGDIVNTEAFF
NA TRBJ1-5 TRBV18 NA TGTGCCAGCTCAGGGGGCCGGGATCAGCCCCAGCATTTT CASSGGRDQPQHF
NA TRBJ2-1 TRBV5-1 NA TGCGCCAGCAGCTTAGCTGGACACGCACGGGGGAATGAGCAGTTCTTC CASSLAGHARGNEQFF
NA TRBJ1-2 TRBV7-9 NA TGTGCCAGCAGCTTAATTCGGGGGGCCGATGGCTACACCTTC CASSLIRGADGYTF
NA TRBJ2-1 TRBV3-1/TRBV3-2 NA TGTGCCAGCAGCCCTGACACCAGACCGCAGTTCTTC CASSPDTRPQFF
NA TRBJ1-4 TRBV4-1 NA TGCGCCAGCAGCCAAGATCTCGGGGTTGCTTGGGAAAAACTGTTTTTT CASSQDLGVAWEKLFF
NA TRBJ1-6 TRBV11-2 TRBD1 TGTGCCAGCAGCTTAGAGACAGGGGGCTATTCACCCCTCCACTTT CASSLETGGYSPLHF
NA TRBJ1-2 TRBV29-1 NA TGCAGCGTTGCGCGGGGAGATTATGGCTACACCTTC CSVARGDYGYTF
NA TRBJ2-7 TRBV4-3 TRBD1 TGCGCCAGCAGCCAGACTCCTTTTCCGGGACAGGGGTGGTACGAGCAGTACTTC CASSQTPFPGQGWYEQYF
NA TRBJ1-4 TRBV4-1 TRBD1 TGCGCCAGCAGCCAAGCCTCCGGGACAGGGCCCCACGGGACTAATGAAAAACTGTTTTTT CASSQASGTGPHGTNEKLFF
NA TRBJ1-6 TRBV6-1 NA TGTGCCAGCAGTGAAGCGGGGGGACGGTGGTCACCCCTCCACTTT CASSEAGGRWSPLHF
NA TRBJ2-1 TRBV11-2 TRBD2 TGTGCCAGCAGCTCCCTCTGGCGGGGGGTTTACAATGAGCAGTTCTTC CASSSLWRGVYNEQFF
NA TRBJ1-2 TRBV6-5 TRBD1 TGTGCCAGCAGTTTCCAGGGACAGGGGGCTCGGGGCTACACCTTC CASSFQGQGARGYTF
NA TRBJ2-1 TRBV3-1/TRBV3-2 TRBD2 TGTGCCAGCAGCCAAGACCCTAGCGGGGGGGAGGTATGGGTGATTGCTGTAGAGCAGTTCTTC CASSQDPSGGEVWVIAVEQFF
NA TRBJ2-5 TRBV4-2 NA TGTGCCAGCAGCCAAGATGGAGGGGGCGAGACCCAGTACTTC CASSQDGGGETQYF
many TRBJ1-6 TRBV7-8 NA TGTGCCAGCAGGCCGGTGCCCCTCCACTTT CASRPVPLHF
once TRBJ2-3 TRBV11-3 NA TGTGCCAGCAGCTTAAGAGGGGGTGAAACAGATACGCAGTATTTT CASSLRGGETDTQYF
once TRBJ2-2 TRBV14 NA TGTGCTACGAGGGGGACCGCGAACACCGGGGAGCTGTTTTTT CATRGTANTGELFF
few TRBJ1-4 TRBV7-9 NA TGTGCCAGCAGTCCGGGGGGCGTAGCTAATGAAAAACTGTTTTTT CASSPGGVANEKLFF
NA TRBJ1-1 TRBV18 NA TGTGCCAGCCACGCACAACAGAACACTGAAGCTTTCTTT CASHAQQNTEAFF
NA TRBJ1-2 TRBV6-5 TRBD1 TGTGCCAGCAGCCGGGACAGGGTGGATGGCTACACCTTC CASSRDRVDGYTF
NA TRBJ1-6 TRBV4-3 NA TGCGCCAGCAGCCAAGAGGCCCCACAGGTTAATAATTCACCCCTCCACTTT CASSQEAPQVNNSPLHF
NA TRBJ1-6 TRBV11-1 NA TGTGCCAGCAGCTTCGCAGATAATTCACCCCTCCACTTT CASSFADNSPLHF
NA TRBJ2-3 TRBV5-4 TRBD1 TGTGCCAGCAGCTCTCCGGGGACAGGCGGGATCACAGATACGCAGTATTTT CASSSPGTGGITDTQYF
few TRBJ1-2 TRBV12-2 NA TGTGCAAGTCGGTTCGTTGGACAGGCTATTCTTAACTATGGCTACACCTTC CASRFVGQAILNYGYTF
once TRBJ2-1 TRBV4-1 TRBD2 TGCGCCAGCAGCCGTTACCCGCGGGGGGTGTACAATGAGCAGTTCTTC CASSRYPRGVYNEQFF
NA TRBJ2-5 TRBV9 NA TGTGCCAGCAGCGCGACAGGAGGTTTAGAGACCCAGTACTTC CASSATGGLETQYF
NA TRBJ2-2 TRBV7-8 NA TGTGCCAGCAGCCCGAGGACGAACACCGGGGAGCTGTTTTTT CASSPRTNTGELFF
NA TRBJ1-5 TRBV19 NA TGTGCCAGTAGTATATCAGGGTGGAATCAGCCCCAGCATTTT CASSISGWNQPQHF
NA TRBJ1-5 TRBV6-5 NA TGTGCCAGCAGTCAGAGGTGGGGCAATCAGCCCCAGCATTTT CASSQRWGNQPQHF
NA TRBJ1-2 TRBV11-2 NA TGTGCCAGCAGCTTAGGTGGGGGGGCAGCTAACTATGGCTACACCTTC CASSLGGGAANYGYTF
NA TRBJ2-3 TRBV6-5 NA TGTGCCAGCAATGGCAGGCTAAACACAGATACGCAGTATTTT CASNGRLNTDTQYF
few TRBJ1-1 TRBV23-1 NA TGCGCCAGCAGTCAATGCTGGAGTGGTAAAGGGAGGAACACTGAAGCTTTCTTT CASSQCWSGKGRNTEAFF
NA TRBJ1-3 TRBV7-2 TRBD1 TGTGCCAGCAGCCCACGAGCAGGGACAGGGACGAACACCATATATTTT CASSPRAGTGTNTIYF
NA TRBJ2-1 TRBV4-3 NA TGCGCCACCACGGAGTCGGCCAACTCTTACAATGAGCAGTTCTTC CATTESANSYNEQFF
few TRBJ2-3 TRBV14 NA TGTGCCAGCAGCCAAGATCTTACAGATACGCAGTATTTT CASSQDLTDTQYF
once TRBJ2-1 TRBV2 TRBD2 TGTGCCAGCTGGAGCTCGGGACTAGCCTACAATGAGCAGTTCTTC CASWSSGLAYNEQFF
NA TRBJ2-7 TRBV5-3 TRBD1 TGTGCCAGAAGCTACTTACGGCGGGACAGGGGTTACGAGCAGTACTTC CARSYLRRDRGYEQYF
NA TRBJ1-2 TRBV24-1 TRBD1 TGTGCCACCAGTGATCACACAGGACAGGGGGCAGGTGGCTACACCTTC CATSDHTGQGAGGYTF
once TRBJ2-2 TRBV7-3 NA TGTGCCAGCAGCTTAATGAGCGGCGGGTTCGCGAACACCGGGGAGCTGTTTTTT CASSLMSGGFANTGELFF
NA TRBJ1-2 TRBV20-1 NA TGCAGTGCTAGAGGAGGTGGTGGCTACACCTTC CSARGGGGYTF
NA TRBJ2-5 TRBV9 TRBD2 TGTGCCAGCAGCGTAGGCGGGGGGGCCCTGGAGACCCAGTACTTC CASSVGGGALETQYF
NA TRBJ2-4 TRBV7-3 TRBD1 TGTGCCAGCAGCCGAGGACAGGGCGAAAACATTCAGTACTTC CASSRGQGENIQYF
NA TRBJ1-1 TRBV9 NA TGTGCCAGCAGCGCCGGGACATTAAATACTGAAGCTTTCTTT CASSAGTLNTEAFF
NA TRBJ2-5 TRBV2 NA TGTGCCAGCAGCGTCGAGACCCAGTACTTC CASSVETQYF
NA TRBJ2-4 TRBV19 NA TGTGCCAGTAGACCTCTGGCAAAAAACATTCAGTACTTC CASRPLAKNIQYF
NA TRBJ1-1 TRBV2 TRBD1 TGTGCCAGCACAGGGGGACAGCCCCGAAACACTGAAGCTTTCTTT CASTGGQPRNTEAFF
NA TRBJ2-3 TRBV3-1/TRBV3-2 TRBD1 TGTGCCAGCAGCCCTTACCGGACAGGTTCTGAGTTTGCAGATACGCAGTATTTT CASSPYRTGSEFADTQYF
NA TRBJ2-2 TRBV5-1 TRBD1 TGCGCCAGCAGCAGTAGCCGGACAGGAGCCACCGGGGAGCTGTTTTTT CASSSSRTGATGELFF
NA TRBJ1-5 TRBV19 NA TGTGCCAGTAGGATATTTCAAGGGGGTATTGGTCAGCCCCAGCATTTT CASRIFQGGIGQPQHF